This TCR beta chain was sequenced in a study of graft-versus-host responses after intestinal transplantation. The study's findings and limits: Some patients had graft-donor T cell macrochimerism. In their allografts, the ratios of graft-versus-host to host-versus-graft T cell clones were high.

Worth noting for this clone: Its cognate antigen is unknown.

V was cut by 1 base and J by 3 bases, with 7 bases left in between. CDR3 length equals 12 residues. Germline assignment: CDR1 SQVTM and CDR2 ANQGSEA. Sequencing used immunoSEQ multiplex PCR; TCRdb keeps in-frame clones, though not all of them. The data show 74,000 or so clones, over 80% seen once. The source of this sequence is a human patient who received an intestinal transplant, so some T cells may come from the graft donor. This specimen consisted of PBMCs, obtained 98 days after intestinal transplantation. The chain is built from TRBV29-1 and TRBJ2-7; D gene ambiguous. CDR3 residues: CSVEVWGYEQYF. The CDR3, as DNA: TGCAGCGTTGAAGTATGGGGCTACGAGCAGTACTTC.